Below, one T cell receptor beta chain is given with its context. This clone was seen more than once but under ten times. Its antigen specificity is not known. One base away there is no much larger clone; base qualities are not given. TCRbeta CDR3 regions were amplified from genomic DNA using the immunoSEQ Assay, a bias-controlled multiplex PCR. As for the authors' bioinformatics: The number of nucleated cells in each sample was estimated from the amplification of reference gene primers within the assay. To quantify the absolute abundance of each unique TCRbeta CDR3 rearrangement, sequence reads were collapsed and filtered. For each sample, productive Simpson clonality was calculated by taking the square root of Simpson's diversity index across productive rearrangements. TCRdb provides this immuneACCESS table in a form limited to in-frame rearrangements. Some clones are lacking; in checked studies, under half of them reflect an unresolved V gene, and why the rest are absent is not known. V and J calls and clone size come straight from that table; D and trimming were deduced from the DNA. A total of about 150,000 clones appear in this sample, about 90% of them only once. The ten largest clones take up about 0.57% of the sample.

Each collaborating institution followed its own protocols to collect whole blood in K2EDTA tubes. For TCRbeta analysis, collaborators shipped samples as frozen whole blood, isolated PBMCs, or DNA extracted from either of those sample types. Looking up the germline V gene (reference sequence) yields CDR1 LNHNV and CDR2 YYDKDF. The V end loses 3 bases and the J end loses 0 bases, and a stretch of 7 bases separates them. The CDR3 goes from the cysteine to the phenylalanine over 14 residues. The CDR3 DNA has 42 bases and is translated from base 1. The sample comes from a study of blood T cell repertoires in COVID-19 (dated by TCRdb to 2018 to 2021). In terms of the full investigation: Samples from collaborators originated in the United States, Italy and Spain and spanned both the acute and convalescent phases of COVID-19. The material from the prospective study consisted of cDNA or gDNA derived from T cells, B-cell-depleted T cells, or PBMCs. The dataset comprised deeply sampled blood TCRbeta repertoires from subjects exposed to, actively infected with, or recovered from COVID-19. The repertoires were released in a freely available public database meant as a resource for research on the immune response to SARS-CoV-2. The samples were drawn from the first 160 participants of the ongoing ImmuneRACE study and from more than 1,000 subjects provided by 6 global collaborators. Nearly every sample came with metadata listing a de-identified subject ID, COVID-19 status, age in years and sex. HLA class I and class II types, where available, came from metadata supplied by the sample provider rather than from assay-based typing.

The full study reports these points: How much clinical and demographic metadata was included differed by source and by participant, and the metadata was provided uncurated.

Sequenced input: peripheral blood. This chain joins TRBV15 to TRBJ2-3, with a weak D call of TRBD1 (5 bases match). The receptor comes from a man aged 45-65 years with acute or convalescent COVID-19. The DNA sequence follows: TGTGCCACCAGCAGGGACATTAGCACAGATACGCAGTATTTT. It specifies CATSRDISTDTQYF.